This T cell receptor (beta chain) is from a study of PD-1 blockade in classical Hodgkin lymphoma. Overall study context: With a 2-week interval, patients received intravenous nivolumab at 3 mg/kg.

Overall study findings and caveats: It was CD4+ TCR diversity, not CD8+, that rose significantly by C4D1.

Method: immunoSEQ multiplex PCR; TCRdb's copy keeps in-frame clones and lacks some. The table lists about 98,000 clones, about nine tenths of them singletons, with approximately 2.8% in the top ten. Every patient relapsed after autologous stem cell transplantation, and brentuximab vedotin exposure varied. Trimming took 4 bases from V and 6 from J; bases not matched to a gene: 18. The CDR3 consists of 17 residues. In germline, CDR1 is MNHNS, CDR2 SASEGT. Points on this clone: The antigen remains unidentified.

The receptor was derived from a human donor with classical Hodgkin lymphoma. The chain joins TRBV6-1 to TRBJ2-7; 7 bases are shared with TRBD2. The input for sequencing was peripheral blood mononuclear cells (PBMCs), taken at baseline. CDR3 amino acids: CASSGFGGGTGTGEQYF. The CDR3 DNA follows: TGTGCCAGCAGTGGGTTTGGGGGGGGGACCGGGACGGGCGAGCAGTACTTC.